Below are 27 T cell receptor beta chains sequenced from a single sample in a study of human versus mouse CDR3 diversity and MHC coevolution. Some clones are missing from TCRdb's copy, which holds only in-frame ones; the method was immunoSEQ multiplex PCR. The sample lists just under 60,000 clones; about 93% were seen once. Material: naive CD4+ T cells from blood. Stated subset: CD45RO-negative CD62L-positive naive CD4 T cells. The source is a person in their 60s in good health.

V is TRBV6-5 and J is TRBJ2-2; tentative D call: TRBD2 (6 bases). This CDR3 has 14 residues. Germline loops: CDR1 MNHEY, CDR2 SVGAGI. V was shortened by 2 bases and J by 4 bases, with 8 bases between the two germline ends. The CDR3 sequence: CASSYGTLTGELFF. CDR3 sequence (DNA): TGTGCCAGCAGTTACGGGACTCTCACCGGGGAGCTGTTTTTT.

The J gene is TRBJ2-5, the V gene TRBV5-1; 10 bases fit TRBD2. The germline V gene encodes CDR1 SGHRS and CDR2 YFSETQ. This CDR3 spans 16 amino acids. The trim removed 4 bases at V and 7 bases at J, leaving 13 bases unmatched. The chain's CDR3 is CASSLGLAGAGGTQYF. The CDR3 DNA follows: TGCGCCAGCAGCCTGGGGCTAGCGGGAGCAGGGGGGACCCAGTACTTC.

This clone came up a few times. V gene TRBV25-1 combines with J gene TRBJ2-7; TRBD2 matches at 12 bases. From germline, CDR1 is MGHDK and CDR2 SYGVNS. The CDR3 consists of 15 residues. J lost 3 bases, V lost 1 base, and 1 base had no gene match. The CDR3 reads CASSEWTSGIYEQYF. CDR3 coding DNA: TGTGCCAGCAGTGAATGGACTAGCGGGATCTACGAGCAGTACTTC.

In nucleotides, the CDR3 is TGTGCCATCAGTGAGTTTCCCGGCGGCCCTCCTTCCTACGAGCAGTACTTC. It encodes CAISEFPGGPPSYEQYF. The chain links TRBV10-3 to TRBJ2-5, with no clear D. The last part of the DNA fits TRBJ2-7 better; the J call may be wrong. Germline loops: CDR1 ENHRY, CDR2 SYGVKD. The CDR3 is made up of 17 amino acids.

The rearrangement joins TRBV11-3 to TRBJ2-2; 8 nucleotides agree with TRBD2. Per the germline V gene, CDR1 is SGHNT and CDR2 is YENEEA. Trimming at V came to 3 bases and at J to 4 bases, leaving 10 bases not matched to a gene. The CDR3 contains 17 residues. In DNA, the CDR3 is TGTGCCAGCAGCTTCCCGGCCGGGACTAGGAGCACCGGGGAGCTGTTTTTT. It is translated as CASSFPAGTRSTGELFF.

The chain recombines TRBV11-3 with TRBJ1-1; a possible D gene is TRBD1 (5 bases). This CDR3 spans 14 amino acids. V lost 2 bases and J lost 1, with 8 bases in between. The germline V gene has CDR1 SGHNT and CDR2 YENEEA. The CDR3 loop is CASSLRGPNTEAFF. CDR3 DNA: TGTGCCAGCAGCTTAAGGGGCCCGAACACTGAAGCTTTCTTT.

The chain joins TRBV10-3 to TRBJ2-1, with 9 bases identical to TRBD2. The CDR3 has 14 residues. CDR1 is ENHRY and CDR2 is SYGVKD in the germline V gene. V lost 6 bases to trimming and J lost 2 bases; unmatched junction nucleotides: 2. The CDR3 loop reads CAISPSGTYNEQFF. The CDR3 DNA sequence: TGTGCCATCAGCCCTAGCGGGACCTACAATGAGCAGTTCTTC.

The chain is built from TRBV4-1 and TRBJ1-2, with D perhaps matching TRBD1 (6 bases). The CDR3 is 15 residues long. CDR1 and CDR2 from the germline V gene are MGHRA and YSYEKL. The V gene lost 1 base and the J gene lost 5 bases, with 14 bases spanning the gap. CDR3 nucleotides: TGCGCCAGCAGCCAAGGTGCAGGGGAAAGGTATGGCTACACCTTC. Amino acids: CASSQGAGERYGYTF.

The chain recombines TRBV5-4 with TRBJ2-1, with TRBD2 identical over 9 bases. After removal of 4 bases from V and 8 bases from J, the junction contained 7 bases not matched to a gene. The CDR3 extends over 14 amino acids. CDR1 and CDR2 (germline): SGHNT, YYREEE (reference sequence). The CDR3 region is CASSRTSDRDEQFF. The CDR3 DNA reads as TGTGCCAGCAGCCGGACTAGCGATCGGGATGAGCAGTTCTTC.

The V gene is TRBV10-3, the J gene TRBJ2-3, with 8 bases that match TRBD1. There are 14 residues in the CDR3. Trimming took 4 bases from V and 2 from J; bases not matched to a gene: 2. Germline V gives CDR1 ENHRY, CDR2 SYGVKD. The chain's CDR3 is CAISGQGHTDTQYF. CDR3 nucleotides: TGTGCCATCAGTGGACAGGGGCACACAGATACGCAGTATTTT.

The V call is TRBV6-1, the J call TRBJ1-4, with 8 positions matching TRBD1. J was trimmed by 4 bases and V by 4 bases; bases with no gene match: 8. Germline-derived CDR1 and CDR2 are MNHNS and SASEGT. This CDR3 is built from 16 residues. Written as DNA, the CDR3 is TGTGCCAGCAGTGCACTTTCGACAGGGGTTAATGAAAAACTGTTTTTT. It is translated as CASSALSTGVNEKLFF.

CDR3 DNA sequence: TGTGCCAGCAGCTTCGGACACACCATGAACACTGAAGCTTTCTTT. Translation gives CASSFGHTMNTEAFF. The V gene is TRBV5-8, the J gene TRBJ1-1; TRBD1 might be the D (5 bases). The ends were cut back, 2 bases at V and 0 bases at J, with 11 bases in the middle. Per germline, CDR1 SGHTS and CDR2 YDEGEE. The CDR3 totals 15 residues.

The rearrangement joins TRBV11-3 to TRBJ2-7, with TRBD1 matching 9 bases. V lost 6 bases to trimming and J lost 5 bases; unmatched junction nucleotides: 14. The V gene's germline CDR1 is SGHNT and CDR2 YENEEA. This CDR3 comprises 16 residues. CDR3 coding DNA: TGTGCCAGCAGTATCCTTACTGGACAGGGGTTCGACGAGCAGTACTTC. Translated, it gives CASSILTGQGFDEQYF. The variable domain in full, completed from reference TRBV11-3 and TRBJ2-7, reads EAGVVQSPRYKIIEKKQPVAFWCNPISGHNTLYWYLQNLGQGPELLIRYENEEAVDDSQLPKDRFSAERLKGVDSTLKIQPAELGDSAVYLCASSILTGQGFDEQYFGPGTRLTVT.

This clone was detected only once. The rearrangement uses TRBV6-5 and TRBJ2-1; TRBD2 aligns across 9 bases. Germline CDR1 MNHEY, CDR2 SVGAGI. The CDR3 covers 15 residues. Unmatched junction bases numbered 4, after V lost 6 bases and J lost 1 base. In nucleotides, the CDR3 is TGTGCCAGCAGGCTTGCGGGAGGGTCCTACAATGAGCAGTTCTTC. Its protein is CASRLAGGSYNEQFF.

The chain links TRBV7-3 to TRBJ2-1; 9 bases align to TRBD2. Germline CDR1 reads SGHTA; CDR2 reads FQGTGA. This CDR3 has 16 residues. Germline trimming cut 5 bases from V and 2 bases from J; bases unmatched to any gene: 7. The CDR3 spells CASSRLAGEAYNEQFF. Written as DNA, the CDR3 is TGTGCCAGCAGCCGATTAGCGGGAGAGGCCTACAATGAGCAGTTCTTC. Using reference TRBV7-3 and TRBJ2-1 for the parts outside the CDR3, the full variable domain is GAGVSQTPSNKVTEKGKYVELRCDPISGHTALYWYRQSLGQGPEFLIYFQGTGAADDSGLPNDRFFAVRPEGSVSTLKIQRTERGDSAVYLCASSRLAGEAYNEQFFGPGTRLTVL.

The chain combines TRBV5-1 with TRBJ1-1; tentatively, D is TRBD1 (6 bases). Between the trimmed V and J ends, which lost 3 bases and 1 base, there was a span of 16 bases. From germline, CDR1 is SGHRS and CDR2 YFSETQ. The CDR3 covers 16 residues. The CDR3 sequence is CASSSPGGLGNTEAFF. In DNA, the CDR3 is TGCGCCAGCAGCTCCCCGGGGGGGCTGGGGAACACTGAAGCTTTCTTT.

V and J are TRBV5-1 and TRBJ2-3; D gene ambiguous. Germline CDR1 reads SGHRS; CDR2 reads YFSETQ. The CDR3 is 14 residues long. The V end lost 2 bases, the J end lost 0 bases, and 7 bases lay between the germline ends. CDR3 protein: CASSFRLSTDTQYF. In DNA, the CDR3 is TGCGCCAGCAGCTTCCGTCTTAGCACAGATACGCAGTATTTT.

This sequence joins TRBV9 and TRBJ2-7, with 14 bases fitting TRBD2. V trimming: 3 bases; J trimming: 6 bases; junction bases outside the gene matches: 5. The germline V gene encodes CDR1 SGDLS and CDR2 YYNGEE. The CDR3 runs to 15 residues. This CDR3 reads CASSAGTSGSGEQYF. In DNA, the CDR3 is TGTGCCAGCAGCGCCGGGACTAGCGGGAGTGGCGAGCAGTACTTC.

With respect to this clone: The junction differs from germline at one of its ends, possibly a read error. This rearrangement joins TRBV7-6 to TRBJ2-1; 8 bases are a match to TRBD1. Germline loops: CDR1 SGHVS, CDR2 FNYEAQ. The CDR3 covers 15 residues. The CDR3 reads CASSSRTGSSNEQFF. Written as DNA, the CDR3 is TGTGCCAGCAGCTCAAGGACAGGGTCCTCCAATGAGCAGTTCTTC.

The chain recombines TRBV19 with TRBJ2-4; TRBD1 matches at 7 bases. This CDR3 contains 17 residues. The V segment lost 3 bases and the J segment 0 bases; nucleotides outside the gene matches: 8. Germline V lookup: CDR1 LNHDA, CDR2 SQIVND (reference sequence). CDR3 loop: CASSIGQVNLAKNIQYF. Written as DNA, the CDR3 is TGTGCCAGTAGTATCGGACAGGTGAACCTAGCCAAAAACATTCAGTACTTC. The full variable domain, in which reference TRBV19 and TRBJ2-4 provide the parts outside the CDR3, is DGGITQSPKYLFRKEGQNVTLSCEQNLNHDAMYWYRQDPGQGLRLIYYSQIVNDFQKGDIAEGYSVSREKKESFPLTVTSAQKNPTAFYLCASSIGQVNLAKNIQYFGAGTRLSVL.

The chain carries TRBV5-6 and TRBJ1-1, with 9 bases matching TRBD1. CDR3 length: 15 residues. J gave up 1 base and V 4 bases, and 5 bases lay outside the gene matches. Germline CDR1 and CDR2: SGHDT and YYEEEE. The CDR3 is CASSGGTGRNTEAFF. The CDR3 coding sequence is TGTGCCAGCAGCGGGGGGACAGGGAGGAACACTGAAGCTTTCTTT. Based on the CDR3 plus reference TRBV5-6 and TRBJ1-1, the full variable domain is DAGVTQSPTHLIKTRGQQVTLRCSPKSGHDTVSWYQQALGQGPQFIFQYYEEEERQRGNFPDRFSGHQFPNYSSELNVNALLLGDSALYLCASSGGTGRNTEAFFGQGTRLTVV.

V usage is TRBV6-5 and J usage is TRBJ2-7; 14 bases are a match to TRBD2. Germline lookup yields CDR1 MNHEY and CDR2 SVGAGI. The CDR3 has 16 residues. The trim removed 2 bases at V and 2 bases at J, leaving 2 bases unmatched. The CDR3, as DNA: TGTGCCAGCAGTTACGGGGGACTAGCGGGGGCCTACGAGCAGTACTTC. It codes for CASSYGGLAGAYEQYF.

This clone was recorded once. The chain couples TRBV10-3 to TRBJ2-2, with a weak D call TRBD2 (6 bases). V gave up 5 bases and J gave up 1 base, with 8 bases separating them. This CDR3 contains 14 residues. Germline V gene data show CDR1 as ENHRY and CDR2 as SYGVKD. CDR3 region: CAISWDWNTGELFF. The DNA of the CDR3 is TGTGCCATCAGTTGGGACTGGAACACCGGGGAGCTGTTTTTT.

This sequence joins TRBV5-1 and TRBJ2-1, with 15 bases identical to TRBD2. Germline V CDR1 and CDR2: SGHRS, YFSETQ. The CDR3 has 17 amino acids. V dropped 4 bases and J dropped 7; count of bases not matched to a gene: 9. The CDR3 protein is CASSIQPGLAGGNEQFF. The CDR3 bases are TGCGCCAGCAGCATCCAACCGGGACTAGCGGGAGGAAATGAGCAGTTCTTC. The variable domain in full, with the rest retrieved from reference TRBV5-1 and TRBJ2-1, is KAGVTQTPRYLIKTRGQQVTLSCSPISGHRSVSWYQQTPGQGLQFLFEYFSETQRNKGNFPGRFSGRQFSNSRSEMNVSTLELGDSALYLCASSIQPGLAGGNEQFFGPGTRLTVL.

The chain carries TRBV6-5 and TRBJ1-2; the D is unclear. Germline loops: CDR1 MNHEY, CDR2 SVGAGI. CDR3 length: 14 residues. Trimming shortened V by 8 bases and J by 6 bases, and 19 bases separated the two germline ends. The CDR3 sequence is CASYPGGIRNGYTF. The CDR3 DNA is TGTGCCAGCTACCCAGGAGGGATACGGAATGGCTACACCTTC.

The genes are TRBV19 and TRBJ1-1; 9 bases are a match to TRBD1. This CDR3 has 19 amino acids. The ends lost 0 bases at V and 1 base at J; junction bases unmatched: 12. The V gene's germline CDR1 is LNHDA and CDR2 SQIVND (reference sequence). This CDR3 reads CASSIDVTGGQLGNTEAFF. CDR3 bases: TGTGCCAGTAGTATAGACGTGACAGGGGGGCAACTGGGGAACACTGAAGCTTTCTTT.

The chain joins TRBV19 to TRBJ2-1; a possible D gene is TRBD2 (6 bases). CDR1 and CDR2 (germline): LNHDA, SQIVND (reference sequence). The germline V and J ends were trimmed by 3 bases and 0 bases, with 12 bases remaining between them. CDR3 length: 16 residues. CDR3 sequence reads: CASSIPRGSSYNEQFF. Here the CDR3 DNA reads TGTGCCAGTAGTATTCCCCGGGGGAGCTCCTACAATGAGCAGTTCTTC.